This record concerns one T cell receptor beta chain sequence. This entry is derived from a study of blood T cell repertoires in COVID-19. The repertoire was sequenced with immunoSEQ multiplex PCR; TCRdb's copy has only in-frame clones and lacks some. This sample has nearly 350,000 clones; under 95% occur once, and the top ten carry approximately 3.5%. Specimen: peripheral blood. The sequence was collected from a woman between 18 and 29 years old who had recovered from COVID-19.

The CDR3 coding sequence is TGTGCCAGCAGCCCCCGGAGGTACTCCTACAATGAGCAGTTCTTC. It codes for CASSPRRYSYNEQFF. The chain combines TRBV7-9 with TRBJ2-1, with D perhaps matching TRBD2 (5 bases). V was cut by 5 bases and J by 0 bases, with 11 bases left in between. The CDR3 sequence is 15 residues long. Germline CDR1 SEHNR, CDR2 FQNEAQ (reference sequence). Full variable domain (outside the CDR3, taken from reference TRBV7-9 and TRBJ2-1): DTGVSQNPRHKITKRGQNVTFRCDPISEHNRLYWYRQTLGQGPEFLTYFQNEAQLEKSRLLSDRFSAERPKGSFSTLEIQRTEQGDSAMYLCASSPRRYSYNEQFFGPGTRLTVL.